This entry lists 25 T cell receptor beta chains sequenced from one sample in a study of neoadjuvant nivolumab and ipilimumab in lung cancer (dated by TCRdb to about 2020). What this sample's time point label stands for: pretherapy, before neoadjuvant immune checkpoint inhibitors. The library was built by means of the immunoSEQ multiplex PCR assay. The source is immuneACCESS, and TCRdb retained only in-frame sequences with V and J called. Part of the clones is not carried over; for the studies checked, unresolved V genes explain less than half of this, and the remainder is unexplained. This sample is represented by 40,000 to 55,000 clones; roughly 91% of them were singletons. The ten largest clonotypes hold 3% to 4% of the sample. The specimen comprised blood, sampled before neoadjuvant nivolumab, alone or with ipilimumab. The receptors here all came from an adult with non-small cell lung cancer. Some clones in this sample may be carry-over from other donors' samples.

J is TRBJ2-1 and V is TRBV29-1; TRBD2 matches at 9 bases. CDR3 length equals 15 residues. The V gene end was trimmed by 8 bases and the J gene end by 3 bases; junction bases not matched to a gene: 11. Germline loops: CDR1 SQVTM, CDR2 ANQGSEA. In DNA form, the CDR3 reads TGCAGCTCCGGGGGGGCGGGAGGGGGCTACAATGAGCAGTTCTTC. Its protein product is CSSGGAGGGYNEQFF.

The V gene is TRBV7-9, the J gene TRBJ2-5; D might be TRBD1 (5 bases). V lost 5 bases to trimming and J lost 1 base, with 8 bases between them. This CDR3 is built from 13 residues. The germline V gene has CDR1 SEHNR and CDR2 FQNEAQ (reference sequence). The CDR3 region has the DNA TGTGCCAGCAGCAAGGACATCCAAGAGACCCAGTACTTC. Its translation is CASSKDIQETQYF. Complete variable domain (other parts from reference TRBV7-9 and TRBJ2-5): DTGVSQNPRHKITKRGQNVTFRCDPISEHNRLYWYRQTLGQGPEFLTYFQNEAQLEKSRLLSDRFSAERPKGSFSTLEIQRTEQGDSAMYLCASSKDIQETQYFGPGTRLLVL.

V is TRBV19 and J is TRBJ2-2; TRBD1 matches 7 bases. CDR1 is LNHDA, CDR2 SQIVND, per germline (reference sequence). This CDR3 has 15 amino acids. J gave up 1 base and V 8 bases, and 7 bases lay outside the gene matches. This CDR3 reads CASARDSVNTGELFF. Here the CDR3 DNA reads TGTGCCAGTGCCAGGGACAGCGTGAACACCGGGGAGCTGTTTTTT.

V usage is TRBV5-1 and J usage is TRBJ2-1; 9 nucleotides line up with TRBD2. The CDR3 contains 14 residues. Germline CDR1 reads SGHRS; CDR2 reads YFSETQ. J was trimmed by 10 bases and V by 2 bases; bases with no gene match: 7. In DNA form, the CDR3 reads TGCGCCAGCAGCTTTGCGGGAGGGCCTCAGGAGCAGTTCTTC. Its protein is CASSFAGGPQEQFF.

CDR3 residues: CASSERPGTNARTDTQYF. In nucleotides, the CDR3 is TGTGCCAGCAGTGAACGTCCCGGGACAAACGCTCGCACAGATACGCAGTATTTT. The rearrangement uses TRBV6-1 and TRBJ2-3; D possibly corresponds to TRBD1 (6 bases). With 2 bases removed from V and 1 base from J, the gap between germline ends came to 19 bases. This CDR3 is 18 amino acids long. Germline V CDR1 and CDR2: MNHNS, SASEGT.

V and J are TRBV2 and TRBJ2-7, with D maybe TRBD2 (6 bases). The CDR3 sequence is 14 residues long. Germline values: CDR1 SNHLY, CDR2 FYNNEI. Trimming cost V 7 bases and J 6 bases, with 19 bases left between them. Here the CDR3 DNA reads TGTGCCAGCACGTTGGAACTAGCATTGAGCGAGCAGTACTTC. This encodes CASTLELALSEQYF.

The chain recombines TRBV27 with TRBJ2-5; TRBD2 is a possible D gene (6 bases). CDR1 and CDR2 from the germline V gene are MNHEY and SMNVEV (reference sequence). The CDR3 is made up of 14 amino acids. V was cut by 3 bases and J by 5 bases, with 13 bases left in between. CDR3 in DNA: TGTGCCAGCAGTTTGGCGGAGGGCAGGGAGACCCAGTACTTC. Protein product: CASSLAEGRETQYF.

CDR3 region: CASSYQDRGETQYF. The CDR3 nucleotides are TGTGCCAGCAGCTACCAGGACAGGGGGGAGACCCAGTACTTC. This chain links TRBV11-2 with TRBJ2-5; TRBD1 agrees at 10 bases. CDR1 and CDR2 (germline): SGHAT, FQNNGV. The junction had 4 bases not matched to a gene; V was cut back by 4 bases and J by 5 bases. CDR3 size: 14 residues.

This rearrangement joins TRBV7-6 to TRBJ1-4; D gene unclear. Germline-derived CDR1 and CDR2 are SGHVS and FNYEAQ. The CDR3 covers 20 residues. Deletions cut 3 bases from V and 0 bases from J, with 23 bases between. The CDR3 DNA reads TGTGCCAGCAGCTTGAGAGGGCCCCGTTACCCCAGTTCAACTAATGAAAAACTGTTTTTT. Its protein is CASSLRGPRYPSSTNEKLFF.

The chain has TRBV29-1 and TRBJ2-7; the D call may be TRBD1 or TRBD2 (5 bases each). Germline CDR1 is SQVTM and CDR2 is ANQGSEA. V was pared by 8 bases and J by 7 bases, with 21 bases between. The CDR3 extends over 13 amino acids. The CDR3 bases are TGCAGCTTCCGGGACCAGGGTCGAGAGGAGCAGTACTTC. Protein: CSFRDQGREEQYF.

This chain connects TRBV6-1 to TRBJ2-7, with TRBD1 identical over 7 bases. Germline-derived CDR1 and CDR2 are MNHNS and SASEGT. This CDR3 has 14 residues. The trim removed 6 bases at V and 0 bases at J, leaving 5 bases unmatched. This CDR3 reads CASSLQGSSYEQYF. In DNA form, the CDR3 reads TGTGCCAGCAGCCTACAGGGGAGCTCCTACGAGCAGTACTTC.

V and J are TRBV18 and TRBJ2-3; 8 bases align to TRBD2. Germline CDR1 KGHSH, CDR2 LQKENI. V lost 6 bases and J lost 4; bases outside the gene matches: 12. This CDR3 is 16 amino acids long. This chain's CDR3 is CASSPLAGGIADTQYF. The CDR3 DNA reads as TGTGCCAGCTCCCCTCTGGCGGGAGGTATAGCAGATACGCAGTATTTT. Complete variable domain (other parts from reference TRBV18 and TRBJ2-3): NAGVMQNPRHLVRRRGQEARLRCSPMKGHSHVYWYRQLPEEGLKFMVYLQKENIIDESGMPKERFSAEFPKEGPSILRIQQVVRGDSAAYFCASSPLAGGIADTQYFGPGTRLTVL.

The rearrangement links TRBV6-5 to TRBJ2-3, with D perhaps matching TRBD1 or TRBD2 (5 bases each). The ends were cut back, 4 bases at V and 6 bases at J, with 11 bases in the middle. The CDR3 has 13 amino acids. Germline assignment: CDR1 MNHEY and CDR2 SVGAGI. The CDR3 nucleotides read TGTGCCAGCAGTTCTGGGGGTCGGGATACGCAGTATTTT. This sequence encodes CASSSGGRDTQYF.

CDR3 bases: TGTGCCAGCTCACCTGGGAGTTCACGGGAAAAACTGTTTTTT. Amino acids: CASSPGSSREKLFF. The rearrangement joins TRBV18 to TRBJ1-4, with unresolved D. Trimming stripped 3 bases from V and 8 bases from J, with 13 bases between. CDR3 length: 14 amino acids. Germline CDR1 reads KGHSH; CDR2 reads LQKENI.

J is TRBJ1-4 and V is TRBV5-5, with D maybe TRBD1 (5 bases). Germline-derived CDR1 and CDR2 are SGHKS and YYEKEE (reference sequence). Trimming stripped 3 bases from V and 2 bases from J, with 17 bases between. The CDR3 sequence is 17 residues long. This CDR3 reads CASSSPGPRATNEKLFF. In nucleotides, the CDR3 is TGTGCCAGCAGCTCGCCGGGACCAAGGGCGACTAATGAAAAACTGTTTTTT.

The V call is TRBV15, the J call TRBJ1-1; D gene ambiguous. The germline CDR1 and CDR2 sequences are LNHNV and YYDKDF (reference sequence). The CDR3 loop spans 16 amino acids. Trimming left V 2 bases short and J 0 bases short, with 13 bases between. Here the CDR3 DNA reads TGTGCCACCAGCAGATCCCATCGGGTAATGAACACTGAAGCTTTCTTT. It specifies CATSRSHRVMNTEAFF.

The chain employs TRBV9 and TRBJ2-7; 8 nucleotides line up with TRBD1. Germline V CDR1 and CDR2: SGDLS, YYNGEE. This CDR3 region has 15 residues. Trimming removed 0 bases from V and 0 bases from J; junction bases left unmatched: 2. CDR3 protein: CASSVETGVSYEQYF. DNA for the CDR3: TGTGCCAGCAGCGTAGAGACAGGGGTCTCCTACGAGCAGTACTTC.

The chain employs TRBV5-1 and TRBJ2-4; the match to TRBD2 covers 10 bases. Germline V gene data show CDR1 as SGHRS and CDR2 as YFSETQ. This CDR3 comprises 16 residues. Germline trimming cut 5 bases from V and 0 bases from J; bases unmatched to any gene: 5. This CDR3 is CASREREGVAKNIQYF. The DNA for the CDR3 is TGCGCCAGCAGGGAGCGGGAGGGAGTAGCCAAAAACATTCAGTACTTC.

This chain uses TRBV5-1 with TRBJ2-1; no clear D gene. The germline V gene has CDR1 SGHRS and CDR2 YFSETQ. CDR3 length: 15 amino acids. Trimming removed 0 bases from V and 0 bases from J, with 7 bases in between. CDR3 protein: CASSLVGSSYNEQFF. As DNA, the CDR3 is TGCGCCAGCAGCTTGGTAGGAAGCTCCTACAATGAGCAGTTCTTC.

The chain combines TRBV30 with TRBJ1-1, with D perhaps matching TRBD1 (6 bases). There are 13 residues in the CDR3. CDR1 GTSNPN and CDR2 SVGIG come from the germline V gene (reference sequence). V was cut by 3 bases and J by 6 bases, with 14 bases left in between. As DNA, the CDR3 is TGTGCCTGGAGAGTCCAGGGGTGGGCTGAAGCTTTCTTT. Its protein is CAWRVQGWAEAFF.

This sequence joins TRBV27 and TRBJ2-7, with 11 bases fitting TRBD2. With V trimmed by 5 bases and J by 5 bases, 11 bases remained unmatched. The CDR3 contains 16 residues. Germline-derived CDR1 and CDR2 are MNHEY and SMNVEV (reference sequence). In nucleotides, the CDR3 is TGTGCCAGCAGTCGACAAGGTACTAGCGGGAGAAACGAGCAGTACTTC. Amino acid sequence: CASSRQGTSGRNEQYF.

CDR3 in amino acids: CASSLVASGNYEQYF. CDR3 bases: TGTGCCAGCAGTTTGGTAGCTAGCGGGAACTACGAGCAGTACTTC. J is TRBJ2-7 and V is TRBV27, with 9 positions matching TRBD2. CDR1 is MNHEY and CDR2 is SMNVEV in the germline V gene (reference sequence). V lost 3 bases to trimming and J lost 3 bases; unmatched junction nucleotides: 6. This CDR3 is built from 15 residues.

This rearrangement joins TRBV5-1 to TRBJ2-7, with 9 nucleotides matching TRBD1. J lost 2 bases, V lost 7 bases, and 10 bases had no gene match. The V gene's germline CDR1 is SGHRS and CDR2 YFSETQ. This CDR3 contains 15 residues. CDR3 protein: CASSLRTGDPYEQYF. DNA of the CDR3: TGCGCCAGCTCGCTACGGACAGGGGACCCCTACGAGCAGTACTTC.

The V gene is TRBV5-4, the J gene TRBJ2-6; D may be TRBD1 (5 bases). The germline gives CDR1 SGHNT, CDR2 YYREEE (reference sequence). V lost 5 bases and J 6 bases, leaving 12 bases between the germline ends. This CDR3 region has 14 residues. CDR3 in DNA: TGTGCCAGCAGAGTCAGGGCGGAGGCCAACGTCCTGACTTTC. Its protein product is CASRVRAEANVLTF. Full variable domain (outside the CDR3, taken from reference TRBV5-4 and TRBJ2-6): ETGVTQSPTHLIKTRGQQVTLRCSSQSGHNTVSWYQQALGQGPQFIFQYYREEENGRGNFPPRFSGLQFPNYSSELNVNALELDDSALYLCASRVRAEANVLTFGAGSRLTVL.

The CDR3 reads CAWSTTYGQGSGYTF. The CDR3 bases are TGTGCCTGGAGTACCACCTACGGACAGGGGAGCGGCTACACCTTC. V usage is TRBV30 and J usage is TRBJ1-2, with 9 bases identical to TRBD1. Unmatched junction bases numbered 12, after V lost 2 bases and J lost 8 bases. There are 15 residues in the CDR3. CDR1 is GTSNPN and CDR2 is SVGIG in the germline V gene (reference sequence).